The 28 T cell receptor beta chains in this list originate from one sample, sequenced in a study of T cell changes during pregnancy in multiple sclerosis. TCRdb's table, derived via immunoSEQ multiplex PCR, lists solely in-frame clones and lacks some. The repertoire holds tens of thousands of clones, with 92% as singletons. This sample comprised CD4+ T cells from peripheral blood mononuclear cells, obtained in the second trimester of pregnancy. The source of these receptors is a female donor with multiple sclerosis, enrolled in a pregnancy study.

The CDR3 DNA sequence: TGTGCCAGCAGTTCCTTCTTAGCGGGTCAAAACTACGAGCAGTACTTC. Translated: CASSSFLAGQNYEQYF. V usage is TRBV28 and J usage is TRBJ2-7; 7 nucleotides match TRBD2. The CDR3 has 16 residues. The trim removed 4 bases at V and 3 bases at J, leaving 12 bases unmatched. Germline-derived CDR1 and CDR2 are MDHEN and SYDVKM.

This sequence joins TRBV25-1 and TRBJ1-1, with D unclear. The CDR3 is 14 amino acids. The germline CDR1 and CDR2 sequences are MGHDK and SYGVNS. The ends were cut back, 7 bases at V and 0 bases at J, with 12 bases in the middle. The CDR3 nucleotides are TGTGCCAGCACCGCGAGACACTTGAACACTGAAGCTTTCTTT. This encodes CASTARHLNTEAFF.

V usage is TRBV7-3 and J usage is TRBJ2-5, with D perhaps matching TRBD2 (6 bases). Germline CDR1 reads SGHTA; CDR2 reads FQGTGA. The CDR3 sequence is 14 residues long. V dropped 5 bases and J dropped 5 bases, with 15 bases sitting between them. This CDR3 reads CASSDGSGWETQYF. As DNA, the CDR3 is TGTGCCAGCAGCGACGGGAGCGGGTGGGAGACCCAGTACTTC.

This chain joins TRBV19 and TRBJ1-3, with D uncertain. V lost 5 bases and J lost 6, with 8 bases in between. Germline loops: CDR1 LNHDA, CDR2 SQIVND (reference sequence). The length of the CDR3 is 12 residues. For the CDR3, the DNA is TGTGCCAGTAGTCCCGGGATAAACACCATATATTTT. The encoded protein is CASSPGINTIYF.

The V call is TRBV2, the J call TRBJ2-3; 12 positions match TRBD2. Germline V lookup: CDR1 SNHLY, CDR2 FYNNEI. This CDR3 spans 17 amino acids. The ends lost 0 bases at V and 3 bases at J; junction bases unmatched: 4. Here the CDR3 reads CASSEALGLAGTDTQYF. CDR3 DNA sequence: TGTGCCAGCAGTGAAGCCCTCGGACTAGCGGGAACAGATACGCAGTATTTT.

V and J are TRBV5-1 and TRBJ2-3; weak D call: TRBD1 (6 bases). The germline CDR1 and CDR2 sequences are SGHRS and YFSETQ. The CDR3 totals 15 residues. Trimming stripped 0 bases from V and 2 bases from J, with 10 bases between. This CDR3 reads CASSLVRTDTDTQYF. CDR3 nucleotide sequence: TGCGCCAGCAGCTTGGTGAGGACAGACACAGATACGCAGTATTTT.

The genes are TRBV2 and TRBJ1-3; D might be TRBD1 (6 bases). CDR1 and CDR2 from the germline V gene are SNHLY and FYNNEI. The CDR3 covers 13 residues. V was trimmed by 6 bases and J by 0 bases, leaving 6 bases between them. Here the CDR3 DNA reads TGTGCCAGCAGACAGGGCTCTGGAAACACCATATATTTT. This gives the protein CASRQGSGNTIYF.

This chain joins TRBV28 and TRBJ1-5; weak D call: TRBD1 (6 bases). Germline CDR1 is MDHEN and CDR2 is SYDVKM. Deletions cut 6 bases from V and 0 bases from J, with 12 bases between. The CDR3 covers 15 residues. The CDR3 nucleotides are TGTGCCAGCAGCTTACAGGGTATTAGCAATCAGCCCCAGCATTTT. This gives the protein CASSLQGISNQPQHF. Full variable domain (rest looked up from reference TRBV28 and TRBJ1-5): DVKVTQSSRYLVKRTGEKVFLECVQDMDHENMFWYRQDPGLGLRLIYFSYDVKMKEKGDIPEGYSVSREKKERFSLILESASTNQTSMYLCASSLQGISNQPQHFGDGTRLSIL.

The rearrangement joins TRBV9 to TRBJ1-1; TRBD1 matches 7 bases. CDR1 is SGDLS and CDR2 is YYNGEE in the germline V gene. The V segment lost 4 bases and the J segment 0 bases; nucleotides outside the gene matches: 3. The CDR3 is 14 amino acids. The CDR3 protein is CASSFGQVNTEAFF. The CDR3 nucleotides read TGTGCCAGCAGCTTCGGACAGGTGAACACTGAAGCTTTCTTT.

The rearrangement uses TRBV5-4 and TRBJ1-4; 11 nucleotides agree with TRBD1. V lost 4 bases, J lost 5 bases, and 4 bases stayed unmatched. Germline CDR1 SGHNT, CDR2 YYREEE (reference sequence). The length of the CDR3 is 15 residues. CDR3 amino acids: CASSPGQGANEKLFF. In nucleotides, the CDR3 is TGTGCCAGCAGCCCCGGACAGGGGGCGAATGAAAAACTGTTTTTT.

The chain recombines TRBV5-4 with TRBJ1-2; 9 nucleotides line up with TRBD1. This CDR3 has 14 amino acids. After removal of 4 bases from V and 2 bases from J, the junction contained 3 bases not matched to a gene. Germline CDR1 SGHNT, CDR2 YYREEE (reference sequence). CDR3 protein: CASSPGTGNYGYTF. In nucleotides, the CDR3 is TGTGCCAGCAGCCCGGGGACAGGGAACTATGGCTACACCTTC.

This clone turned up a few times. The chain joins TRBV7-3 to TRBJ1-6, with TRBD1 identical over 8 bases. This CDR3 has 14 residues. Germline assignment: CDR1 SGHTA and CDR2 FQGTGA. V lost 5 bases, J lost 7 bases, and 4 bases stayed unmatched. The CDR3: CASSASGGNSPLHF. The CDR3 DNA follows: TGTGCCAGCAGCGCCTCAGGGGGCAATTCACCCCTCCACTTT.

This clone showed up just once. J is TRBJ1-3 and V is TRBV9; TRBD1 matches 10 bases. The CDR3 length is 16 residues. Unmatched junction bases numbered 2, after V lost 0 bases and J lost 2 bases. The germline V gene encodes CDR1 SGDLS and CDR2 YYNGEE. CDR3 sequence: CASSVGDRGTGNTIYF. The CDR3 DNA reads as TGTGCCAGCAGCGTAGGGGACAGGGGAACTGGAAACACCATATATTTT.

Worth noting for this clone: The germline gene is not matched at one end of the junction; a read error may be the cause. This chain links TRBV11-2 with TRBJ2-3; TRBD1 might be the D (5 bases). The germline V gene has CDR1 SGHAT and CDR2 FQNNGV. The CDR3 is 12 amino acids. As DNA, the CDR3 is TGTGCCAGCAGCCTAGAGCAGGGTACGCAGTATTTT. Its translation: CASSLEQGTQYF. Based on the CDR3 plus reference TRBV11-2 and TRBJ2-3, the full variable domain is EAGVAQSPRYKIIEKRQSVAFWCNPISGHATLYWYQQILGQGPKLLIQFQNNGVVDDSQLPKDRFSAERLKGVDSTLKIQPAKLEDSAVYLCASSLEQGTQYFGPGTRLTVL.

V gene TRBV7-9 combines with J gene TRBJ2-1; tentatively, D is TRBD2 (6 bases). CDR1 SEHNR and CDR2 FQNEAQ come from the germline V gene (reference sequence). The CDR3 runs 19 residues. V was cut by 5 bases and J by 9 bases, with 32 bases left in between. CDR3 nucleotide sequence: TGTGCCAGCAGCAGCTTAGTCCTGTCTAGGCGGGAACCAAACCTTGAGCAGTTCTTC. Amino acid sequence: CASSSLVLSRREPNLEQFF.

This chain uses TRBV5-1 with TRBJ1-2, with D possibly matching TRBD1 (6 bases). V was trimmed by 2 bases and J by 3 bases, leaving 17 bases between them. The CDR3 runs to 16 residues. CDR1 and CDR2 from the germline V gene are SGHRS and YFSETQ. CDR3 amino acids: CASSLDRPAQDYGYTF. In DNA form, the CDR3 reads TGCGCCAGCAGCTTAGACAGGCCAGCGCAGGACTATGGCTACACCTTC. Together with reference TRBV5-1 and TRBJ1-2, the CDR3 gives the full variable domain: KAGVTQTPRYLIKTRGQQVTLSCSPISGHRSVSWYQQTPGQGLQFLFEYFSETQRNKGNFPGRFSGRQFSNSRSEMNVSTLELGDSALYLCASSLDRPAQDYGYTFGSGTRLTVV.

CDR3 bases: TGTGCCAGCAGCTTCCGACCGGGACACCTTTCTTTACAGCCCCAGCATTTT. Protein: CASSFRPGHLSLQPQHF. This chain joins TRBV7-6 and TRBJ1-5, with D maybe TRBD1 (6 bases). Germline CDR1 is SGHVS and CDR2 is FNYEAQ. CDR3 size: 17 residues. Trimming removed 3 bases at V and 7 bases at J, with 22 bases between.

The chain links TRBV19 to TRBJ1-5; possible D gene TRBD1, 6 bases. The germline V gene encodes CDR1 LNHDA and CDR2 SQIVND (reference sequence). The CDR3 extends over 15 amino acids. Trimming pared 4 bases from V and 1 base from J, leaving 11 bases between. The CDR3 region has the DNA TGTGCCAGTAGTACCTTTGACAGGAGCAATCAGCCCCAGCATTTT. Translated, it gives CASSTFDRSNQPQHF.

This chain connects TRBV18 to TRBJ2-3; no definite D call. The CDR3 covers 17 residues. The germline V and J ends were trimmed by 1 base and 0 bases, with 14 bases remaining between them. CDR1 and CDR2 (germline): KGHSH, LQKENI. The CDR3 loop is CASSPLGVGASTDTQYF. In DNA, the CDR3 is TGTGCCAGCTCACCACTGGGCGTTGGTGCTAGCACAGATACGCAGTATTTT.

The chain joins TRBV5-4 to TRBJ1-4; D call uncertain. The CDR3 sequence is 14 residues long. Trimming pared 0 bases from V and 8 bases from J, leaving 11 bases between. Germline CDR1 SGHNT, CDR2 YYREEE (reference sequence). This CDR3 reads CASSLEPSREKLFF. CDR3 nucleotides: TGTGCCAGCAGCTTGGAGCCGTCGAGGGAAAAACTGTTTTTT. The complete variable domain, with remaining parts taken from reference TRBV5-4 and TRBJ1-4, reads ETGVTQSPTHLIKTRGQQVTLRCSSQSGHNTVSWYQQALGQGPQFIFQYYREEENGRGNFPPRFSGLQFPNYSSELNVNALELDDSALYLCASSLEPSREKLFFGSGTQLSVL.

The chain has TRBV6-8 and TRBJ2-7, with D perhaps matching TRBD1 (5 bases). This CDR3 is 11 amino acids long. Germline V gives CDR1 MNHGY, CDR2 SAAAGT. Here the CDR3 reads CASSYSRARKV. The CDR3 DNA reads TGTGCCAGCAGTTACTCCAGGGCGAGGAAAGTC.

The chain joins TRBV7-3 to TRBJ2-7, with D perhaps TRBD1 (5 bases). Germline V gene sequence: CDR1 SGHTA, CDR2 FQGTGA. The CDR3 runs to 13 residues. The V gene lost 3 bases and the J gene lost 6 bases, with 12 bases spanning the gap. The CDR3: CASSFKGAAEQYF. CDR3 nucleotides: TGTGCCAGCAGCTTTAAAGGGGCCGCCGAGCAGTACTTC.

This chain uses TRBV27 with TRBJ1-5; D unresolved. Germline-derived CDR1 and CDR2 are MNHEY and SMNVEV (reference sequence). This CDR3 has 13 residues. The V end was cut by 3 bases, the J end by 7 bases, with 10 bases between. The CDR3 is CASSFTAIQPQHF. The CDR3, as DNA: TGTGCCAGCAGTTTTACAGCCATCCAGCCCCAGCATTTT.

The rearrangement links TRBV6-5 to TRBJ1-1, with D possibly TRBD1 on 6 matching bases. Germline V gene sequence: CDR1 MNHEY, CDR2 SVGAGI. This CDR3 has 14 residues. V was trimmed by 7 bases and J by 3 bases, leaving 15 bases between them. CDR3 nucleotides: TGTGCCAGCAACCAACAGGGAAGGTACACTGAAGCTTTCTTT. Amino acids: CASNQQGRYTEAFF.

This clone was observed a single time. The chain couples TRBV30 to TRBJ1-2; D perhaps matches TRBD1 (6 bases). This CDR3 is 14 amino acids long. The germline V and J ends were trimmed by 4 bases and 3 bases, with 15 bases remaining between them. Per germline, CDR1 GTSNPN and CDR2 SVGIG (reference sequence). The CDR3 bases are TGTGCCTGGACTATGGGACACCAGCACTATGGCTACACCTTC. It yields the protein CAWTMGHQHYGYTF.

This sequence joins TRBV5-8 and TRBJ1-2, with D maybe TRBD1 (5 bases). This CDR3 has 15 residues. V was clipped by 1 base and J by 5 bases, with 15 bases between them. Germline V gene sequence: CDR1 SGHTS, CDR2 YDEGEE. CDR3 sequence: CASSLPTRGPYGYTF. The CDR3 region has the DNA TGTGCCAGCAGCTTGCCGACAAGGGGCCCGTATGGCTACACCTTC.

The chain joins TRBV28 to TRBJ1-5; D is possibly TRBD1 (5 bases). Germline V gene sequence: CDR1 MDHEN, CDR2 SYDVKM. This CDR3 has 12 residues. V lost 11 bases and J lost 5, with 13 bases in between. The CDR3 spells CAVDTGDQPQHF. DNA for the CDR3: TGTGCCGTAGACACGGGGGATCAGCCCCAGCATTTT.

This clone was detected only once. The chain uses TRBV28 and TRBJ1-2; TRBD1 aligns across 9 bases. The CDR3 spans 15 residues. V shed 8 bases and J 4 bases; nucleotides not matched to a gene: 11. In germline, CDR1 is MDHEN, CDR2 SYDVKM. The CDR3 spells CASRDREGSSYGYTF. CDR3 bases: TGTGCCAGCCGGGACAGGGAAGGTAGTAGCTATGGCTACACCTTC.